This T cell receptor beta chain emerged from a study of T cell responses to AZD1222 COVID-19 vaccine. As to this clone: Its specificity is unknown.

General study results and limits: Mostly white British, mostly female donors; authors suggested clonal diversity may be underestimated.

V was pared by 6 bases and J by 5 bases, with 9 bases of the junction left unmatched. CDR1 and CDR2 from the germline V gene are SQVTM and ANQGSEA. The CDR3 has 13 amino acids. This table comes from immunoSEQ multiplex PCR, and its TCRdb copy is limited to in-frame clones, with some not included. The profile shows about 150,000 clones, over 80% of them singletons. The sequence came from an adult who received the AZD1222 COVID-19 vaccine. Sequenced material: peripheral blood, taken 28 days after the second AZD1222 dose. This rearrangement joins TRBV29-1 to TRBJ2-5; 7 positions agree with TRBD1. Here the CDR3 DNA reads TGCAGCGTCACACCCACAGGGGATGAGACCCAGTACTTC. It is translated as CSVTPTGDETQYF. Filled out from reference TRBV29-1 and TRBJ2-5, the complete variable domain reads SAVISQKPSRDICQRGTSLTIQCQVDSQVTMMFWYRQQPGQSLTLIATANQGSEATYESGFVIDKFPISRPNLTFSTLTVSNMSPEDSSIYLCSVTPTGDETQYFGPGTRLLVL.